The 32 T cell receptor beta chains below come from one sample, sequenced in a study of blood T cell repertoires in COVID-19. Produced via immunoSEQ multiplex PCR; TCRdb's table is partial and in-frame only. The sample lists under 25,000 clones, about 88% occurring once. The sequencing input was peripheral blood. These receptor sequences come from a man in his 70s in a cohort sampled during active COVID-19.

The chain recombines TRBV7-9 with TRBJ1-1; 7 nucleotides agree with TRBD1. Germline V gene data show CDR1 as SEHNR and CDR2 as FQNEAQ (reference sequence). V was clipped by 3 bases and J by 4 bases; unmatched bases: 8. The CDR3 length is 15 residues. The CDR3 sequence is CASSFAKQGTTEAFF. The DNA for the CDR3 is TGTGCCAGCAGCTTTGCCAAACAGGGGACCACTGAAGCTTTCTTT.

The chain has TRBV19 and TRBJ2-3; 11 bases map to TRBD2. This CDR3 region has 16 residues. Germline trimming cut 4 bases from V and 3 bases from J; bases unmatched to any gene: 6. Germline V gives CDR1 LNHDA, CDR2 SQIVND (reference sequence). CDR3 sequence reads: CASSTRASGRTDTQYF. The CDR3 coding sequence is TGTGCCAGTAGTACCCGGGCTAGCGGGAGGACAGATACGCAGTATTTT.

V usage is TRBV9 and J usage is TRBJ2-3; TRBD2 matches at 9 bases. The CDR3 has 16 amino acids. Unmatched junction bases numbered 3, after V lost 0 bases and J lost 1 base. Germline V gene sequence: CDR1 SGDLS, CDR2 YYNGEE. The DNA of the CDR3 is TGTGCCAGCAGCGTAGGTGCTAGCGGGGGCACAGATACGCAGTATTTT. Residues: CASSVGASGGTDTQYF.

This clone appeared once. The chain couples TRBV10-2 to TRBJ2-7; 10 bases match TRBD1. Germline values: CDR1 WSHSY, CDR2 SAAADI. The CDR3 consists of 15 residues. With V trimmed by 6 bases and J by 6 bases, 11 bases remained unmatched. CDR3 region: CASRKPGQGYSEQYF. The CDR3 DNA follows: TGCGCCAGCAGGAAGCCGGGACAGGGGTATTCCGAGCAGTACTTC.

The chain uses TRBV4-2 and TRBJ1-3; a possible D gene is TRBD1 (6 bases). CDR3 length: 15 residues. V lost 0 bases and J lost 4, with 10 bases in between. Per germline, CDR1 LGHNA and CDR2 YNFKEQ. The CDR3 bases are TGTGCCAGCAGCCAAGAGCAGGGGTCCGGAAACACCATATATTTT. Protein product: CASSQEQGSGNTIYF.

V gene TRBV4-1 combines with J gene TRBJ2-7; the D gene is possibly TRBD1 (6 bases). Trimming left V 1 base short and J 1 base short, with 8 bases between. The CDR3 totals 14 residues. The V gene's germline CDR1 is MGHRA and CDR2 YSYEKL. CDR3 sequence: CASSQVTGSYEQYF. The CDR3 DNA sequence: TGCGCCAGCAGCCAAGTAACAGGGTCCTACGAGCAGTACTTC.

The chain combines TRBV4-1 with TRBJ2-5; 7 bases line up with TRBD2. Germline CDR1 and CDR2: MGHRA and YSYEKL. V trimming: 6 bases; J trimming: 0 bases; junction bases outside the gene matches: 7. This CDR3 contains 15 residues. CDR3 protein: CASSASGLYQETQYF. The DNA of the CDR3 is TGCGCCAGCAGTGCTAGCGGACTGTACCAAGAGACCCAGTACTTC.

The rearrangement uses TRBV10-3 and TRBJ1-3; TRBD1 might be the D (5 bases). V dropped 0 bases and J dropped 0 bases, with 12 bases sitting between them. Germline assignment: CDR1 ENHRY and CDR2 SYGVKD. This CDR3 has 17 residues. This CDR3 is CAISESGRRGSGNTIYF. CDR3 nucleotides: TGTGCCATCAGTGAGTCGGGTAGGAGGGGCTCTGGAAACACCATATATTTT.

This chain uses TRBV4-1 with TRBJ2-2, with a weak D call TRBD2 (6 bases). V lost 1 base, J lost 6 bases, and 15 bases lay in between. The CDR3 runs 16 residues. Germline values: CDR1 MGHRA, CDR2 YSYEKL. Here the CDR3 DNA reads TGCGCCAGCAGCCAAGTGGGAGGACCGTCCCCCGGGGAGCTGTTTTTT. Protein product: CASSQVGGPSPGELFF.

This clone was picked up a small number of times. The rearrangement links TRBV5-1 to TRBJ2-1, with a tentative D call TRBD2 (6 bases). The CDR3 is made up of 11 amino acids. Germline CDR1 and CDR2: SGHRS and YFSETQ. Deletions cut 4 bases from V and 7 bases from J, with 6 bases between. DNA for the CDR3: TGCGCCAGCAGCGGGAGGAATGAGCAGTTCTTC. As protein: CASSGRNEQFF.

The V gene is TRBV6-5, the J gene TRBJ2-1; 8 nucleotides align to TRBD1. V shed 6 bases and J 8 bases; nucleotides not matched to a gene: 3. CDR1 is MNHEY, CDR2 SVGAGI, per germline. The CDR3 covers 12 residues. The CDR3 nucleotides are TGTGCCAGCAGACAGGGGGGTTATGAGCAGTTCTTC. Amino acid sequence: CASRQGGYEQFF.

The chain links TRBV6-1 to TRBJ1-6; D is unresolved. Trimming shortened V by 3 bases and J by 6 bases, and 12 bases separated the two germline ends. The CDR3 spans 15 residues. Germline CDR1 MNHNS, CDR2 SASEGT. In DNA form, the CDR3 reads TGTGCCAGCAGTGACGGCAGGATGACTAATTCACCCCTCCACTTT. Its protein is CASSDGRMTNSPLHF.

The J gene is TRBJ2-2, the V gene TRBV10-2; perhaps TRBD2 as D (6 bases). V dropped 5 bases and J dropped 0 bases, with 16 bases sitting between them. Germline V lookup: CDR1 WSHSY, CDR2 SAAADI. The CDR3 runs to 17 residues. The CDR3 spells CASSNWGVRANTGELFF. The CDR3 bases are TGCGCCAGCAGTAACTGGGGGGTGAGGGCGAACACCGGGGAGCTGTTTTTT.

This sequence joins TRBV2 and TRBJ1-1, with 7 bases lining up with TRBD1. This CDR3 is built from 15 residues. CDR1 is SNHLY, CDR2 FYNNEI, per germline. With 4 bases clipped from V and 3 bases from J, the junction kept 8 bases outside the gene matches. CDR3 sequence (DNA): TGTGCCAGCAGTGTGGAGGGGGCGCGGGACACTGAAGCTTTCTTT. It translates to CASSVEGARDTEAFF.

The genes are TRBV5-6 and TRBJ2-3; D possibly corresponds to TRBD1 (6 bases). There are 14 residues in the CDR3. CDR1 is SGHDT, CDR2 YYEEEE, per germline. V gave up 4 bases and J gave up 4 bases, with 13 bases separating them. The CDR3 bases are TGTGCCAGCAGCCTTTATGGGACACCAGATACGCAGTATTTT. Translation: CASSLYGTPDTQYF.

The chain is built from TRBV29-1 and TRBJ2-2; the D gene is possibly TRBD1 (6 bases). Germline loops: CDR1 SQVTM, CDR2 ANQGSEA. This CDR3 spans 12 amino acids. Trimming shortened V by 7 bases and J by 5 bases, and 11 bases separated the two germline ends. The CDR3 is CSAIQGTGELFF. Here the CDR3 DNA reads TGCAGCGCTATACAGGGTACCGGGGAGCTGTTTTTT.

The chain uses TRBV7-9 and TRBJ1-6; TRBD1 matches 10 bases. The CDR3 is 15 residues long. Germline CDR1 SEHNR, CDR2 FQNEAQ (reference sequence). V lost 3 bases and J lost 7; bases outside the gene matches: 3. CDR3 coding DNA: TGTGCCAGCAGCTTGTCGGGACAGGGGAATTCACCCCTCCACTTT. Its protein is CASSLSGQGNSPLHF.

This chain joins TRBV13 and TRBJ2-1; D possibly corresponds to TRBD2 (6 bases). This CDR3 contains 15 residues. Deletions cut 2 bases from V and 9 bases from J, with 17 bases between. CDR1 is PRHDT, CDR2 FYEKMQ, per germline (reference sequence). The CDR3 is CASSLLLSGWGEQFF. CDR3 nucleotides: TGTGCCAGCAGCTTATTGCTCAGCGGGTGGGGTGAGCAGTTCTTC.

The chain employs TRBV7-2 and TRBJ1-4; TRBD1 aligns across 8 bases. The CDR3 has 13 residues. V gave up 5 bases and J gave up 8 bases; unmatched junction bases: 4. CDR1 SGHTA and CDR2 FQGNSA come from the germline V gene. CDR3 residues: CASSLNRGEKLFF. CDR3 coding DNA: TGTGCCAGCAGCCTGAACAGGGGGGAAAAACTGTTTTTT.

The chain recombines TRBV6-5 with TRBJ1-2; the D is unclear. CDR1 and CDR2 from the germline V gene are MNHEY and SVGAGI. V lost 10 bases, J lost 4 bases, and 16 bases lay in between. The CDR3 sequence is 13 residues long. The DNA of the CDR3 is TGTGCCACCAGATTAACGGGGATCTATGGCTACACCTTC. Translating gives CATRLTGIYGYTF.

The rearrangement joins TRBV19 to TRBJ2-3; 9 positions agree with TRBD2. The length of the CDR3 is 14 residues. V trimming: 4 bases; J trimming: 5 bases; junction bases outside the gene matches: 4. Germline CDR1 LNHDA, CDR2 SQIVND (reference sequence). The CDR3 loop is CASSRTSVRDTQYF. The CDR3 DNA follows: TGTGCCAGTAGTAGGACTAGCGTCAGAGATACGCAGTATTTT.

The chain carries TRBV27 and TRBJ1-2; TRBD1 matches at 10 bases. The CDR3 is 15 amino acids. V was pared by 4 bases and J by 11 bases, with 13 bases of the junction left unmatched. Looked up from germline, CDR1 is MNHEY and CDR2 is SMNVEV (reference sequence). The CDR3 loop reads CASSSIGTGVLGYTF. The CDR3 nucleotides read TGTGCCAGCAGTTCGATTGGGACAGGGGTTTTAGGGTACACCTTC.

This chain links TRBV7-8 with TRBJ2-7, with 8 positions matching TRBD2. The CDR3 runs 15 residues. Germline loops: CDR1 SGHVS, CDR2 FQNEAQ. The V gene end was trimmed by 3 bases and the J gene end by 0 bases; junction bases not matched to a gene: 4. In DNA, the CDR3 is TGTGCCAGCAGCTTCGCGGGGACTAGCTCCTACGAGCAGTACTTC. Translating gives CASSFAGTSSYEQYF. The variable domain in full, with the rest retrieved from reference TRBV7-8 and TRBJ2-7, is GAGVSQSPRYKVAKRGQDVALRCDPISGHVSLFWYQQALGQGPEFLTYFQNEAQLDKSGLPSDRFFAERPEGSVSTLKIQRTQQEDSAVYLCASSFAGTSSYEQYFGPGTRLTVT.

Here the CDR3 DNA reads TGCAGCGTCCACGCCGGGACAACGAACACCGGGGAGCTGTTTTTT. Protein: CSVHAGTTNTGELFF. This chain connects TRBV29-1 to TRBJ2-2; possible D gene TRBD1, 6 bases. This CDR3 comprises 15 residues. V was cut by 6 bases and J by 0 bases, with 14 bases left in between. Germline values: CDR1 SQVTM, CDR2 ANQGSEA.

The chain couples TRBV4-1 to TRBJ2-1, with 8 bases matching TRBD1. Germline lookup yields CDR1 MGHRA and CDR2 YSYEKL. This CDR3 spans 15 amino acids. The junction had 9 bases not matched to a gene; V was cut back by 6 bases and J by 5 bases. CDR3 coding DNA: TGCGCCAGCAGTCGCGGACAGGGTTCCCACAATGAGCAGTTCTTC. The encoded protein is CASSRGQGSHNEQFF.

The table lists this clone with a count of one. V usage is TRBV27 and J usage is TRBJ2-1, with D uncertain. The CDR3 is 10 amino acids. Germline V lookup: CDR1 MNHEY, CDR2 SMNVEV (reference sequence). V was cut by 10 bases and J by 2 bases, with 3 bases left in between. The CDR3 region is CAITYNEQFF. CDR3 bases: TGTGCCATTACCTACAATGAGCAGTTCTTC.

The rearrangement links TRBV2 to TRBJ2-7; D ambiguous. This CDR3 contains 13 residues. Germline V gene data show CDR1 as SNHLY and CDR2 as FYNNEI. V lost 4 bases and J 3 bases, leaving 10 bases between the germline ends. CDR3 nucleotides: TGTGCCAGCAGTGTGATGGGCTACTACGAGCAGTACTTC. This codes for CASSVMGYYEQYF. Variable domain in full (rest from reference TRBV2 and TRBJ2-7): EPEVTQTPSHQVTQMGQEVILRCVPISNHLYFYWYRQILGQKVEFLVSFYNNEISEKSEIFDDQFSVERPDGSNFTLKIRSTKLEDSAMYFCASSVMGYYEQYFGPGTRLTVT.

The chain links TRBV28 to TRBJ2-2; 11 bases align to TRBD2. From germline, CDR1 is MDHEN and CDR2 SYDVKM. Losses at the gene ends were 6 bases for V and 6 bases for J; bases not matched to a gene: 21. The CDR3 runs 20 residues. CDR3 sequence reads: CASSPPASGRFREAPGELFF. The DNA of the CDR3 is TGTGCCAGCAGCCCTCCTGCTAGCGGGAGGTTTCGCGAAGCCCCCGGGGAGCTGTTTTTT.

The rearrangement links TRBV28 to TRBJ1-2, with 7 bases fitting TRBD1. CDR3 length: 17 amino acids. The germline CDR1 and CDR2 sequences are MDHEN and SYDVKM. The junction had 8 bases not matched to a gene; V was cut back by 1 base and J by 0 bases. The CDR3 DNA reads TGTGCCAGCAGTTTATTTCCCGGGACAGTCTCTAACTATGGCTACACCTTC. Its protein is CASSLFPGTVSNYGYTF.

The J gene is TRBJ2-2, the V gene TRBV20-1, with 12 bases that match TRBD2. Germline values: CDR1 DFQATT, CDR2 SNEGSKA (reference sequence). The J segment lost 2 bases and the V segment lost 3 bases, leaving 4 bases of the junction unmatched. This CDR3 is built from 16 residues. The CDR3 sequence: CSASTSGRTNTGELFF. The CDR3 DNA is TGCAGTGCTAGTACTAGCGGGAGGACCAACACCGGGGAGCTGTTTTTT.

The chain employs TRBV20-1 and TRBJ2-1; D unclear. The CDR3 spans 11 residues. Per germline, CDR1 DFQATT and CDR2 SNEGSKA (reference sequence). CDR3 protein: CSHPGHNEQFF. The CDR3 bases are TGCAGCCATCCCGGTCACAATGAGCAGTTCTTC.

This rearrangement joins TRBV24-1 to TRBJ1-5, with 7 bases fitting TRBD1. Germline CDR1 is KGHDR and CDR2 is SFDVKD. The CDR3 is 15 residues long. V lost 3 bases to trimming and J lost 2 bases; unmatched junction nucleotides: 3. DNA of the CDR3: TGTGCCACCAGTGATCCCGGACAGGGCAATCAGCCCCAGCATTTT. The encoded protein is CATSDPGQGNQPQHF.